This TCR beta chain was sequenced in a study of T cells in Graves' hyperthyroidism and ophthalmopathy. Study-level findings and limits: Appearing also in blood were most of the thyroid clonotypes expanded above 0.001.

Remarks on this clonotype: Its antigen remains unidentified.

The V and J ends lost 3 bases and 1 base respectively, with 12 bases between them. The CDR3 runs to 15 residues. Germline CDR1 is LNHNV and CDR2 is YYDKDF (reference sequence). Amplification yielded TCR beta CDR3 regions, with RNA transcripts as the source. Using the HTBI primer set, a first-round RT-PCR was run on the TCR CDR3. TCRdb independently ran MiXCR on the multiplex PCR reads; one entry per CDR3 protein. This table has 250,000 to 400,000 distinct CDR3 sequences, around 13% appearing once. The sample was blood. The receptor was isolated from a woman aged 40 to 50 with Graves' ophthalmopathy. The chain is built from TRBV15 and TRBJ1-2, with D hard to call. CDR3 nucleotide sequence: TGTGCCACCAGCAGCCAAGATTTGGGTAACTATGGCTACACCTTC. Residues: CATSSQDLGNYGYTF.